Listed below are T cell receptor beta chains from one sample, sequenced in a study of cytomegalovirus exposure and HLA in healthy donors. Here immunoSEQ multiplex PCR was the method, and the copy in TCRdb shows in-frame clones only, minus some. The data show tens of thousands of clones, 94% seen once. Sample: PBMCs. The receptor source for this set is a man between 18 and 29 years old in good health and CMV-seropositive. The CDR3 runs from the conserved cysteine through the conserved F or W.

TRBJ2-7 TRBV28 CASSLAVGAYEQYF
TRBJ1-4 TRBV25-1 CASSENQGQGNEKLFF
TRBJ2-7 TRBV27 CASSTAGGTYEQYF
TRBJ2-1 TRBV6-5 CASSYGTSGVNEQFF
TRBJ1-2 TRBV10-3 CAISAQVYGYTF
TRBJ1-1 TRBV5-4 CASRTGTEMNTEAFF
TRBJ2-5 TRBV7-2 CASSRISGGMHETQYF
TRBJ2-7 TRBV18 CASQKSGRDTTYEQYF
TRBJ1-5 TRBV2 CASSKDRGNQPQHF
TRBJ1-3 TRBV4-3 CASSQEGGTGGFSGNTIYF
TRBJ1-5 TRBV2 CASSEEVRQPQHF
TRBJ1-6 TRBV25-1 CASSEFGAASYNSPLHF
TRBJ2-2 TRBV11-2 CASSPPLAANTGELFF
TRBJ2-7 TRBV29-1 CSASGGASYEQYF
TRBJ2-3 TRBV10-1 CAIRQGSTDTQYF
TRBJ2-7 TRBV4-1 CASSQQPGGVYEQYF
TRBJ2-1 TRBV7-8 CASSSTSGTTYNEQFF
TRBJ1-1 TRBV5-6 CASRFDRGNTEAFF
TRBJ2-5 TRBV10-3 CAISGLAGIETQYF
TRBJ2-1 TRBV7-6 CASSLLTSNEQFF
TRBJ1-2 TRBV15 CATSKGARDYTF
TRBJ1-2 TRBV6-6 CASSRGQNGYTF
TRBJ2-1 TRBV10-1 CASSETLTGKQFF
TRBJ1-1 TRBV28 CASSSLTGTEAFF
TRBJ1-5 TRBV28 CASSSGEQPQHF
TRBJ1-2 TRBV27 CASSPGGRGGYTF
TRBJ2-7 TRBV27 CATQGGHTPYEQYF
TRBJ1-6 TRBV19 CASSVTGVGSPLHF
TRBJ1-2 TRBV9 CASRDSNYGYTF
TRBJ2-3 TRBV10-1 CASSVDTTTDTQYF
TRBJ1-3 TRBV28 CASSPGVSGNTIYF
TRBJ2-6 TRBV19 CASRNHRGQPVGGANVLTF
TRBJ1-2 TRBV6-5 CASRQGGWGYTF
TRBJ2-3 TRBV7-3 CASSLRQSTDTQYF
TRBJ1-5 TRBV7-2 CASSLGRTGDEWNQPQHF
TRBJ2-2 TRBV11-2 CASSPGLGGELFF